This T cell receptor (beta chain) was found in a study of T cells in Graves' hyperthyroidism and ophthalmopathy. Regarding the study as a whole: Most thyroid clonotypes expanded above 0.001 appeared in blood too. Ophthalmopathy prediction by the model preceded onset by a median approximately six months.

CDR3 length: 15 residues. Between the trimmed V and J ends, which lost 6 bases and 0 bases, there was a span of 13 bases. Germline-derived CDR1 and CDR2 are SNHLY and FYNNEI. This clonotype was seen at least ten times. Antigen: not known. Clinical symptoms, serum thyroxine and TRAb, thyroid ultrasound and orbital computed tomography were used for the diagnoses. RNA transcripts yielded amplified TCR beta CDR3 regions. Carried out on the TCR CDR3, a first-round RT-PCR used the HTBI primer set. TCRdb re-analysed the multiplex PCR reads in MiXCR, keeping a single row per CDR3 protein. The data show fewer than 250,000 distinct CDR3 sequences, about 17% seen once.

The chain uses TRBV2 and TRBJ2-3, with TRBD2 as a possible D gene (6 bases). The receptor comes from a woman younger than 30 with Graves' ophthalmopathy. Sequencing used blood. This chain's CDR3 is CASRGSGLSTDTQYF. In DNA form, the CDR3 reads TGTGCCAGCAGAGGAAGCGGGCTAAGCACAGATACGCAGTATTTT.